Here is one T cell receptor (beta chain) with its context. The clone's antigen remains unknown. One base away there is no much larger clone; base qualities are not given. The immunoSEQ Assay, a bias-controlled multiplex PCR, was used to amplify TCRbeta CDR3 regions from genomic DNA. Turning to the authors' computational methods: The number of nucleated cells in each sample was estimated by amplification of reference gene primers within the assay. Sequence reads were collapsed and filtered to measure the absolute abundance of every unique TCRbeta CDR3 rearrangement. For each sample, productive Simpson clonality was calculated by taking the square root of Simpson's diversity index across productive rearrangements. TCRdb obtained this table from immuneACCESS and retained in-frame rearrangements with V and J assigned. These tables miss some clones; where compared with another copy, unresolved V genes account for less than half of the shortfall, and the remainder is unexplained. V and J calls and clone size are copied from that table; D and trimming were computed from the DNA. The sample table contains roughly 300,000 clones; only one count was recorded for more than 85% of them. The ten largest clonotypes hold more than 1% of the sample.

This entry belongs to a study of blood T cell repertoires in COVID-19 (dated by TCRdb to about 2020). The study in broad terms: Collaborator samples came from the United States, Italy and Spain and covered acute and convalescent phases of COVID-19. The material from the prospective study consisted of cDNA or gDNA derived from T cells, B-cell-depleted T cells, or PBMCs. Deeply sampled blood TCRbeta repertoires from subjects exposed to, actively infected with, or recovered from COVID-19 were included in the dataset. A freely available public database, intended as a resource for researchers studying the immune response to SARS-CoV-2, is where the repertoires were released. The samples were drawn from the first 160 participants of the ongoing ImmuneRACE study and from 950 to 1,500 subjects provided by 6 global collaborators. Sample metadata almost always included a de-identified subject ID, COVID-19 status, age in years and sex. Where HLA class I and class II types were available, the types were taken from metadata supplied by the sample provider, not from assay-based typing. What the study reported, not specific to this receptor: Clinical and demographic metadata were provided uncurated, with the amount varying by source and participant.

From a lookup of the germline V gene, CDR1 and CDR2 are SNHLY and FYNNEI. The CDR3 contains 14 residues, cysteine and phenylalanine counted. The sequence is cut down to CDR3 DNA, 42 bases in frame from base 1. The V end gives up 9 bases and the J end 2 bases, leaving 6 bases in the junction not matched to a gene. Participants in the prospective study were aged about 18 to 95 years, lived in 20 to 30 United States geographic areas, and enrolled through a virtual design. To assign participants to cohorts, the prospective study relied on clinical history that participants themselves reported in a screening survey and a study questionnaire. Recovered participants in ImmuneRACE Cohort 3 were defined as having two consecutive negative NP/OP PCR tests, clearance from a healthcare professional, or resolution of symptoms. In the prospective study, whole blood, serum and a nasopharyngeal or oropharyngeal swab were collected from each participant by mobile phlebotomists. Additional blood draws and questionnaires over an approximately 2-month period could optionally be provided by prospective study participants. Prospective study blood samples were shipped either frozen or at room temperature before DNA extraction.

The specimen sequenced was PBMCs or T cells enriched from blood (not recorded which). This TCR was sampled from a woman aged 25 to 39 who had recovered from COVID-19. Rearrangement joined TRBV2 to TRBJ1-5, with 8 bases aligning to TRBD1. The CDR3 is CARGGTGGNQPQHF. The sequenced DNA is TGTGCCAGAGGGGGGACAGGAGGCAATCAGCCCCAGCATTTT.